This T cell receptor (beta chain) was captured in a study of blood T cells in healthy people across ages. Study in general: In model experiments, template switching was able to capture about one barcoded beta molecule for every two T cells that were present. Study-level points and caveats: Higher diversity and more naive CD4+ cells were features of long-lived donors, compared to aged donors.

A single count supports this clonotype. Its antigen is not identified. Its ends do not fully match the called genes, so a read error is possible. Primed by a sample-barcoded 5' primer and a J-beta primer mix, a second PCR proceeded for 7 to 11 cycles. Each CDR3 protein is one row after TCRdb ran MiXCR on the 5' RACE reads. The data hold 800,000 or so distinct CDR3 sequences, with 62% observed a single time. CDR3 length equals 16 residues. Germline values: CDR1 LGHDT, CDR2 YNNKEL (reference sequence). Sequencing input: blood. The J gene is TRBJ1-2, the V gene TRBV3-1; maybe TRBD1 (5 bases). The source of this sequence is a young man in good health. CDR3 nucleotides: TGTGCCAGCAGTCAAGGCGGGGCGGGGAGGAACTATGGCTACACCTTC. It encodes CASSQGGAGRNYGYTF. The full variable domain, completed using reference TRBV3-1 and TRBJ1-2, is DTAVSQTPKYLVTQMGNDKSIKCEQNLGHDTMYWYKQDSKKFLKIMFSYNNKELIINETVPNRFSPKSPDKAHLNLHINSLELGDSAVYFCASSQGGAGRNYGYTFGSGTRLTVV.